This T cell receptor (beta chain) stems from a study of response to subunit inactivated influenza vaccine. This clonotype was counted ten times or more. Its antigen remains unknown. TCRdb used MiXCR to reprocess the RT-PCR reads, holding one entry per CDR3 protein. The sample contains fewer than 600,000 distinct CDR3 sequences, approximately 6.9% of which appear only once. Study observations and caveats: Authors suggested each seasonal influenza vaccination recruits few new T cells.

The length of the CDR3 is 16 residues. V was cut by 0 bases and J by 0 bases, with 10 bases left in between. Germline-derived CDR1 and CDR2 are SGHKS and YYEKEE (reference sequence). The source of this sequence is a man aged 50-75 years who received an inactivated influenza vaccine. Material: PBMCs from blood, obtained around 25 months after vaccination. The V gene is TRBV5-5, the J gene TRBJ2-1; possibly TRBD1 or TRBD2 for D (5 bases each). The CDR3 DNA is TGTGCCAGCAGCTTGGCGGGGCGGAGCTCCTACAATGAGCAGTTCTTC. The encoded protein is CASSLAGRSSYNEQFF.